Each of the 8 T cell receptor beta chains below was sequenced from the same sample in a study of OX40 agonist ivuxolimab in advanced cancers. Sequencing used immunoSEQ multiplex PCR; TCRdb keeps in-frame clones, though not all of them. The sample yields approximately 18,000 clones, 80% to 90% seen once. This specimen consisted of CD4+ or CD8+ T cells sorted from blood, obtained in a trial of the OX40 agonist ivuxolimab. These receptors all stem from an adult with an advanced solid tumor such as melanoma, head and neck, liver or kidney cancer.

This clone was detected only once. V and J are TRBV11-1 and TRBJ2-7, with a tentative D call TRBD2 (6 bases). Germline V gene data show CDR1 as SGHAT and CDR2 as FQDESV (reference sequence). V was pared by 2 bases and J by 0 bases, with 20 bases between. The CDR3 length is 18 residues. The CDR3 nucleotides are TGTGCCAGCAGCTTACAAGTTAATCTCGGGACTCCCTCCTACGAGCAGTACTTC. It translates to CASSLQVNLGTPSYEQYF.

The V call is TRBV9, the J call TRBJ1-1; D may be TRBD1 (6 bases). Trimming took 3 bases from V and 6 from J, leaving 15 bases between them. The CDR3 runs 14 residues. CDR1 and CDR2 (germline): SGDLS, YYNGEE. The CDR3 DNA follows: TGTGCCAGCAGCGCCATATCCGGGGGCGCTGAAGCTTTCTTT. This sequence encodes CASSAISGGAEAFF.

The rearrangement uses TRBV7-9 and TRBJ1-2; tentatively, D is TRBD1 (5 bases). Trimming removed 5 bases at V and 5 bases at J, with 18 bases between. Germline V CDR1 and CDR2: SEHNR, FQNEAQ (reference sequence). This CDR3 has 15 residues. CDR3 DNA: TGTGCCAGCAGCCCCCCGGCGGGCAGGGAGTATGGCTACACCTTC. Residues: CASSPPAGREYGYTF.

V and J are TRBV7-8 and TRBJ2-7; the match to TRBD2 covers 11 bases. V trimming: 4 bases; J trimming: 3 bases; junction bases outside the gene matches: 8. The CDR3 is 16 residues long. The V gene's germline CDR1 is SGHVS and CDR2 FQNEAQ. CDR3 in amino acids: CASSSSRLAGNYEQYF. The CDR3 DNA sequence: TGTGCCAGCAGCTCATCGAGACTAGCGGGGAACTACGAGCAGTACTTC.

The CDR3 sequence: CASSLLDAGGYEQYF. The CDR3 bases are TGTGCCAGCAGCTTGCTGGACGCGGGTGGGTACGAGCAGTACTTC. This chain uses TRBV5-6 with TRBJ2-7; the D gene is possibly TRBD2 (5 bases). Germline CDR1 SGHDT, CDR2 YYEEEE. Trimming stripped 1 base from V and 4 bases from J, with 15 bases between. CDR3 size: 15 residues.

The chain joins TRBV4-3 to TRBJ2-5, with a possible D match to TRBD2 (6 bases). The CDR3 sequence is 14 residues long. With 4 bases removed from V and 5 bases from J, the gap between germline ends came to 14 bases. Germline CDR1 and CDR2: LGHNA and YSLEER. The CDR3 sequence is CASSPGLAGETQYF. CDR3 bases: TGCGCCAGCAGCCCGGGACTGGCGGGGGAGACCCAGTACTTC.

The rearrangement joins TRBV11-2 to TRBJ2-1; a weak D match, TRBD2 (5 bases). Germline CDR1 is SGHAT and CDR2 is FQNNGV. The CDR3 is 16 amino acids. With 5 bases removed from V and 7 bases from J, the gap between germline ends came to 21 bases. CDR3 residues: CASSLRALASTNEQFF. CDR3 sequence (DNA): TGTGCCAGCAGCCTAAGGGCTTTAGCGAGTACTAATGAGCAGTTCTTC. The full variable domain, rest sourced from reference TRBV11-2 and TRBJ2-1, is EAGVAQSPRYKIIEKRQSVAFWCNPISGHATLYWYQQILGQGPKLLIQFQNNGVVDDSQLPKDRFSAERLKGVDSTLKIQPAKLEDSAVYLCASSLRALASTNEQFFGPGTRLTVL.

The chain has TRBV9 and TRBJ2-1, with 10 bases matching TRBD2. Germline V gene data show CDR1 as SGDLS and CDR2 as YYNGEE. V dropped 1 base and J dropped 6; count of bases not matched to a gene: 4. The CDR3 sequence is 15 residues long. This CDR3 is CASSVRASGSNEQFF. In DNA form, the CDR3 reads TGTGCCAGCAGCGTAAGGGCTAGCGGGAGCAATGAGCAGTTCTTC. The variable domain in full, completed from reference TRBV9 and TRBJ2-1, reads DSGVTQTPKHLITATGQRVTLRCSPRSGDLSVYWYQQSLDQGLQFLIQYYNGEERAKGNILERFSAQQFPDLHSELNLSSLELGDSALYFCASSVRASGSNEQFFGPGTRLTVL.